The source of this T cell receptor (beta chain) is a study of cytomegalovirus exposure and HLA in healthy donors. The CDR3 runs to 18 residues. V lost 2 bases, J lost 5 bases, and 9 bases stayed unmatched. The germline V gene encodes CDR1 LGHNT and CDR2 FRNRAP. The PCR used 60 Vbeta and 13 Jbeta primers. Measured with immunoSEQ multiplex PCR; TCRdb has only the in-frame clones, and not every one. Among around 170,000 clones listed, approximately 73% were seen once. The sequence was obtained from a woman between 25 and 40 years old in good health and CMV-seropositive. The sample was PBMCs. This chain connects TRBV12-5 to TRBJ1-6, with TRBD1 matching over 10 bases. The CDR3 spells CASGLISGQGYNNSPLHF. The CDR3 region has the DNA TGTGCTAGTGGTTTGATCTCGGGACAGGGGTATAATAATTCACCCCTCCACTTT.